What follows are 20 T cell receptor beta chains derived from one specimen sequenced in a study of blood T cell repertoires in COVID-19. Sequenced by immunoSEQ multiplex PCR; TCRdb stores in-frame clones only, minus some. The data show about 160,000 clones, 80% to 90% seen once. Sequenced sample: peripheral blood. Source of these receptors: a woman in her seventies with COVID-19, enrolled during active disease.

The V gene is TRBV10-1, the J gene TRBJ2-3, with D possibly matching TRBD1 (7 bases). Germline CDR1 is WNHNN and CDR2 is SYGVQD (reference sequence). This CDR3 region has 15 residues. The V end was cut by 0 bases, the J end by 4 bases, with 11 bases between. CDR3 region: CASSESVRGADTQYF. The CDR3 region has the DNA TGCGCCAGCAGTGAGTCGGTCAGGGGGGCAGATACGCAGTATTTT.

Only one count was recorded for this clone. The chain carries TRBV18 and TRBJ2-5; D remains ambiguous. V was pared by 4 bases and J by 2 bases, with 11 bases between. Germline lookup yields CDR1 KGHSH and CDR2 LQKENI. The CDR3 is made up of 14 amino acids. The CDR3 loop is CASSLLAAQETQYF. The CDR3 DNA follows: TGTGCCAGCTCACTGCTGGCAGCGCAAGAGACCCAGTACTTC.

This clone has just a few counts. The chain is built from TRBV5-5 and TRBJ2-7, with 7 bases identical to TRBD1. Germline V gene lookup returns CDR1 SGHKS and CDR2 YYEKEE (reference sequence). Germline trimming cut 5 bases from V and 2 bases from J; bases unmatched to any gene: 16. The CDR3 length is 17 residues. Written as DNA, the CDR3 is TGTGCCAGCAGACCGGACCCGACAGGGCAAAGGGCCTACGAGCAGTACTTC. This codes for CASRPDPTGQRAYEQYF.

CDR3 amino acids: CASSPSFRNNEQFF. CDR3 bases: TGTGCCAGCAGCCCTAGCTTCAGAAACAATGAGCAGTTCTTC. The rearrangement joins TRBV11-2 to TRBJ2-1; D perhaps matches TRBD2 (5 bases). The V end lost 5 bases, the J end lost 5 bases, and 13 bases lay between the germline ends. This CDR3 contains 14 residues. Germline assignment: CDR1 SGHAT and CDR2 FQNNGV.

The chain carries TRBV25-1 and TRBJ2-3, with a tentative D call TRBD1 (6 bases). This CDR3 region has 16 residues. Germline V gene data show CDR1 as MGHDK and CDR2 as SYGVNS. Trimming took off 3 bases at V and 1 base at J, with 14 bases between the two ends. CDR3 DNA sequence: TGTGCCAGCAGTGACATCTACAGGGTGGGCACAGATACGCAGTATTTT. Its protein product is CASSDIYRVGTDTQYF. The variable domain in full, completed from reference TRBV25-1 and TRBJ2-3, reads EADIYQTPRYLVIGTGKKITLECSQTMGHDKMYWYQQDPGMELHLIHYSYGVNSTEKGDLSSESTVSRIRTEHFPLTLESARPSHTSQYLCASSDIYRVGTDTQYFGPGTRLTVL.

V and J are TRBV7-3 and TRBJ1-6; D is perhaps TRBD1 (6 bases). V was shortened by 5 bases and J by 9 bases, with 14 bases between the two germline ends. Germline CDR1 reads SGHTA; CDR2 reads FQGTGA. The CDR3 has 14 residues. The CDR3 DNA reads TGTGCCAGCAGCCAGGGAGGGGGGCGTTCACCCCTCCACTTT. This translates into CASSQGGGRSPLHF.

The V and J genes are TRBV2 and TRBJ1-6, with TRBD1 as a possible D gene (5 bases). This CDR3 is built from 15 residues. The V gene's germline CDR1 is SNHLY and CDR2 FYNNEI. V was shortened by 7 bases and J by 6 bases, with 16 bases between the two germline ends. Written as DNA, the CDR3 is TGTGCCAGCAAAGGCCCCGAGACAGTTAATTCACCCCTCCACTTT. It codes for CASKGPETVNSPLHF.

In this sample, this clone turned up a few times. The chain has TRBV5-6 and TRBJ1-5, with unresolved D. Between the trimmed V and J ends, which lost 4 bases and 1 base, there was a span of 15 bases. Germline assignment: CDR1 SGHDT and CDR2 YYEEEE. The CDR3 sequence is 16 residues long. The CDR3 region is CASSLGGVGSNQPQHF. The CDR3 coding sequence is TGTGCCAGCAGCCTTGGAGGCGTCGGGAGCAATCAGCCCCAGCATTTT. Together with reference TRBV5-6 and TRBJ1-5, the CDR3 gives the full variable domain: DAGVTQSPTHLIKTRGQQVTLRCSPKSGHDTVSWYQQALGQGPQFIFQYYEEEERQRGNFPDRFSGHQFPNYSSELNVNALLLGDSALYLCASSLGGVGSNQPQHFGDGTRLSIL.

This chain joins TRBV9 and TRBJ1-2; 12 bases agree with TRBD1. V shed 3 bases, J shed 4 bases, and the junction held 10 bases outside the gene matches. This CDR3 is built from 17 residues. The V gene's germline CDR1 is SGDLS and CDR2 YYNGEE. This chain's CDR3 is CASSGGQGASVGYGYTF. Written as DNA, the CDR3 is TGTGCCAGCAGCGGGGGACAGGGGGCGTCTGTTGGCTATGGCTACACCTTC.

The chain recombines TRBV18 with TRBJ2-7; 7 positions match TRBD1. The V gene end was trimmed by 2 bases and the J gene end by 2 bases; junction bases not matched to a gene: 0. This CDR3 region has 13 residues. Germline lookup yields CDR1 KGHSH and CDR2 LQKENI. CDR3 coding DNA: TGTGCCAGCTCACCAGGGACAGCCTACGAGCAGTACTTC. Amino acids: CASSPGTAYEQYF.

The chain is built from TRBV19 and TRBJ2-1, with D possibly matching TRBD1 (5 bases). V lost 4 bases and J lost 0, with 10 bases in between. CDR3 length equals 15 residues. Per germline, CDR1 LNHDA and CDR2 SQIVND (reference sequence). The CDR3 nucleotides are TGTGCCAGTAGTAGAGACAGAAGCTCCTACAATGAGCAGTTCTTC. This sequence encodes CASSRDRSSYNEQFF.

The V and J genes are TRBV28 and TRBJ1-5; a possible D gene is TRBD1 (5 bases). CDR1 is MDHEN and CDR2 is SYDVKM in the germline V gene. V shed 8 bases and J shed 5 bases, with 13 bases lying between them. There are 13 residues in the CDR3. CDR3 DNA sequence: TGTGCCAGCGCGGGGCGTTTGTATCAGCCCCAGCATTTT. It is translated as CASAGRLYQPQHF.

This chain uses TRBV2 with TRBJ2-7; D remains ambiguous. The ends were cut back, 6 bases at V and 4 bases at J, with 13 bases in the middle. Germline loops: CDR1 SNHLY, CDR2 FYNNEI. The CDR3 length is 13 residues. The CDR3 sequence is CASRVLTAYEQYF. The DNA of the CDR3 is TGTGCCAGCAGGGTTCTAACAGCTTACGAGCAGTACTTC.

For the CDR3, the DNA is TGCAGTGCTAGTCCCGGGACAGGGATAACTTCACCCCTCCACTTT. Translating gives CSASPGTGITSPLHF. This chain joins TRBV20-1 and TRBJ1-6; 9 bases are shared with TRBD1. The germline CDR1 and CDR2 sequences are DFQATT and SNEGSKA (reference sequence). The ends lost 3 bases at V and 9 bases at J; junction bases unmatched: 9. The CDR3 is 15 residues long.

This clone appeared a few times. This chain connects TRBV12-3 or TRBV12-4 to TRBJ1-6; D is ambiguous. The V gene lost 3 bases and the J gene lost 7 bases, with 7 bases spanning the gap. This CDR3 comprises 13 residues. The CDR3 DNA reads as TGTGCCAGCAGTTTGATGGAGAATTCACCCCTCCACTTT. Translation: CASSLMENSPLHF.

The rearrangement uses TRBV19 and TRBJ1-1; D unresolved. With 4 bases removed from V and 8 bases from J, the gap between germline ends came to 23 bases. In germline, CDR1 is LNHDA, CDR2 SQIVND (reference sequence). This CDR3 contains 16 residues. CDR3 nucleotide sequence: TGTGCCAGTAGTACGCGGGTGGACTATCTGGACGGCGAAGCTTTCTTT. This codes for CASSTRVDYLDGEAFF.

This clone has only one observation. The chain is built from TRBV7-9 and TRBJ1-2; D may be TRBD1 (5 bases). Germline V gene data show CDR1 as SEHNR and CDR2 as FQNEAQ (reference sequence). The V gene lost 0 bases and the J gene lost 1 base, with 12 bases spanning the gap. The CDR3 spans 16 residues. CDR3 nucleotide sequence: TGTGCCAGCAGCTTAGCGGGGCAGGGAATTAACTATGGCTACACCTTC. Its protein is CASSLAGQGINYGYTF.

The gene calls are TRBV9 and TRBJ2-3; 8 bases are a match to TRBD2. Per the germline V gene, CDR1 is SGDLS and CDR2 is YYNGEE. V lost 0 bases, J lost 2 bases, and 11 bases stayed unmatched. The CDR3 has 18 residues. CDR3 DNA: TGTGCCAGCAGCGTAGGAAGTAGCGGAGCGGGGGTCACAGATACGCAGTATTTT. Its translation is CASSVGSSGAGVTDTQYF.

V and J are TRBV5-4 and TRBJ2-1, with TRBD2 matching over 12 bases. The CDR3 is 15 amino acids. The V gene end was trimmed by 1 base and the J gene end by 8 bases; junction bases not matched to a gene: 4. Germline V gene data show CDR1 as SGHNT and CDR2 as YYREEE (reference sequence). As DNA, the CDR3 is TGTGCCAGCAGCTTGAAGACTAGCGGGGGTGATGAGCAGTTCTTC. It translates to CASSLKTSGGDEQFF. Full variable domain (remainder filled in from reference TRBV5-4 and TRBJ2-1): ETGVTQSPTHLIKTRGQQVTLRCSSQSGHNTVSWYQQALGQGPQFIFQYYREEENGRGNFPPRFSGLQFPNYSSELNVNALELDDSALYLCASSLKTSGGDEQFFGPGTRLTVL.

This clone was seen a single time. The rearrangement links TRBV18 to TRBJ2-7; 8 bases align to TRBD1. V dropped 3 bases and J dropped 2; count of bases not matched to a gene: 3. The CDR3 covers 14 residues. Per germline, CDR1 KGHSH and CDR2 LQKENI. This CDR3 reads CASSPQGAAYEQYF. The CDR3 coding sequence is TGTGCCAGCTCACCGCAGGGGGCGGCCTACGAGCAGTACTTC.